These 22 T cell receptor beta chains were sequenced from one sample in a study of cytomegalovirus exposure and HLA in healthy donors. Here immunoSEQ multiplex PCR was the method, and the copy in TCRdb shows in-frame clones only, minus some. The profile covers around 150,000 clones, with 91% appearing a single time and approximately 0.7% taken by the ten largest. The sequenced sample was PBMCs. All receptors derive from a man younger than 35 in good health and CMV-seronegative.

This chain uses TRBV5-5 with TRBJ2-7, with D possibly TRBD2 on 6 matching bases. Germline V gene lookup returns CDR1 SGHKS and CDR2 YYEKEE (reference sequence). Trimming shortened V by 4 bases and J by 9 bases, and 11 bases separated the two germline ends. This CDR3 comprises 11 residues. The CDR3 bases are TGTGCCAGCAGCCCGGGGGTAGGGCAGTACGTC. Its protein is CASSPGVGQYV.

This clone was detected only once. V usage is TRBV6-4 and J usage is TRBJ2-5; no clear D gene. This CDR3 has 10 residues. Between the trimmed V and J ends, which lost 8 bases and 5 bases, there was a span of 6 bases. Germline V CDR1 and CDR2: MRHNA, SNTAGT. CDR3 sequence reads: CASDGETQYF. As DNA, the CDR3 is TGTGCCAGCGACGGGGAGACCCAGTACTTC.

The rearrangement links TRBV27 to TRBJ2-7, with 8 positions matching TRBD1. Germline-derived CDR1 and CDR2 are MNHEY and SMNVEV (reference sequence). With V trimmed by 5 bases and J by 3 bases, 3 bases remained unmatched. The CDR3 has 13 residues. The CDR3: CASSPTGDYEQYF. In DNA, the CDR3 is TGTGCCAGCAGTCCGACAGGGGACTACGAGCAGTACTTC.

This clone came up a few times. Here the CDR3 DNA reads TGTGCCAGCAGCCGGTTGACTAGTCGGCGGTCTAACACCGGGGAGCTGTTTTTT. Translating gives CASSRLTSRRSNTGELFF. This chain joins TRBV7-9 and TRBJ2-2, with D possibly matching TRBD2 (6 bases). V lost 5 bases to trimming and J lost 2 bases, with 21 bases between them. The germline CDR1 and CDR2 sequences are SEHNR and FQNEAQ (reference sequence). The CDR3 is 18 amino acids.

The V gene is TRBV6-4, the J gene TRBJ2-3; 10 nucleotides match TRBD2. Germline CDR1 and CDR2: MRHNA and SNTAGT. The CDR3 runs to 14 residues. Losses at the gene ends were 2 bases for V and 4 bases for J; bases not matched to a gene: 0. The CDR3 loop reads CASSDLAGADTQYF. In DNA, the CDR3 is TGTGCCAGCAGTGACCTAGCGGGAGCAGATACGCAGTATTTT.

The rearrangement uses TRBV28 and TRBJ1-1, with D possibly TRBD1 on 5 matching bases. The CDR3 runs to 15 residues. Germline V CDR1 and CDR2: MDHEN, SYDVKM. Trimming took off 4 bases at V and 0 bases at J, with 12 bases between the two ends. The CDR3 DNA reads as TGTGCCAGCAGTTCTCCGAAGGGGATGAACACTGAAGCTTTCTTT. It translates to CASSSPKGMNTEAFF.

The chain carries TRBV6-5 and TRBJ1-1, with D tentatively TRBD1 (5 bases). The CDR3 has 16 amino acids. V was cut by 0 bases and J by 0 bases, with 11 bases left in between. CDR1 and CDR2 from the germline V gene are MNHEY and SVGAGI. CDR3 DNA sequence: TGTGCCAGCAGTTACTCGTGGCAGGGAATGAACACTGAAGCTTTCTTT. It encodes CASSYSWQGMNTEAFF.

This clone showed up just once. The genes are TRBV7-8 and TRBJ2-7; TRBD2 might be the D (6 bases). With 5 bases removed from V and 0 bases from J, the gap between germline ends came to 14 bases. CDR1 SGHVS and CDR2 FQNEAQ come from the germline V gene. The CDR3 is made up of 15 amino acids. The CDR3 nucleotides are TGTGCCAGCAGCGGGGGAGGTATGAGCTCCTACGAGCAGTACGTC. Encoded protein: CASSGGGMSSYEQYV.

This chain connects TRBV7-6 to TRBJ2-2; TRBD2 might be the D (6 bases). Looked up from germline, CDR1 is SGHVS and CDR2 is FNYEAQ. The length of the CDR3 is 15 residues. V was cut by 5 bases and J by 9 bases, with 19 bases left in between. This CDR3 is CASSRPEGRGWELFF. CDR3 in DNA: TGTGCCAGCAGCCGTCCGGAGGGGCGGGGTTGGGAGCTGTTTTTT.

This clone was recorded a few times. The V call is TRBV10-3, the J call TRBJ1-5; D not certain. The CDR3 extends over 14 amino acids. Trimming shortened V by 5 bases and J by 2 bases, and 10 bases separated the two germline ends. Per germline, CDR1 ENHRY and CDR2 SYGVKD. CDR3 amino acids: CAISPNGGNQPQHF. In nucleotides, the CDR3 is TGTGCCATCAGTCCTAACGGAGGCAATCAGCCCCAGCATTTT.

The chain combines TRBV28 with TRBJ2-1, with D perhaps TRBD1 (6 bases). Per germline, CDR1 MDHEN and CDR2 SYDVKM. CDR3 length: 18 residues. Trimming removed 6 bases at V and 8 bases at J, with 29 bases between. The CDR3 loop reads CASSHRPGTKGVGDEQFF. CDR3 sequence (DNA): TGTGCCAGCAGCCACAGGCCCGGGACCAAGGGGGTCGGGGATGAGCAGTTCTTC.

J is TRBJ1-1 and V is TRBV12-5; possible D gene TRBD1, 6 bases. V was cut by 1 base and J by 3 bases, with 15 bases left in between. The length of the CDR3 is 16 residues. Germline V gene sequence: CDR1 LGHNT, CDR2 FRNRAP. The CDR3 coding sequence is TGTGCTAGTGGTTTGGATATCCGAGGGGGGGACACTGAAGCTTTCTTT. It yields the protein CASGLDIRGGDTEAFF.

The V and J genes are TRBV30 and TRBJ2-3, with TRBD2 matching over 9 bases. V lost 0 bases, J lost 4 bases, and 2 bases stayed unmatched. CDR1 and CDR2 from the germline V gene are GTSNPN and SVGIG (reference sequence). This CDR3 spans 14 amino acids. CDR3 sequence reads: CAWSVLAGADTQYF. The CDR3 nucleotides are TGTGCCTGGAGTGTATTAGCGGGAGCAGATACGCAGTATTTT.

The chain combines TRBV18 with TRBJ2-1; no clear D. Germline CDR1 and CDR2: KGHSH and LQKENI. Trimming removed 3 bases from V and 5 bases from J, with 5 bases in between. This CDR3 is built from 12 residues. CDR3 region: CASSPTDNEQFF. For the CDR3, the DNA is TGTGCCAGCTCACCCACTGACAATGAGCAGTTCTTC.

The chain uses TRBV9 and TRBJ1-5; unclear D gene. The CDR3 spans 13 residues. The V and J ends lost 0 bases and 9 bases respectively, with 10 bases between them. Germline values: CDR1 SGDLS, CDR2 YYNGEE. In nucleotides, the CDR3 is TGTGCCAGCAGCGTAGCAGATAGCGGGCCCCAGCATTTT. Protein product: CASSVADSGPQHF.

The chain recombines TRBV7-2 with TRBJ2-2; 8 positions match TRBD2. The length of the CDR3 is 16 residues. V dropped 3 bases and J dropped 7; count of bases not matched to a gene: 10. From germline, CDR1 is SGHTA and CDR2 FQGNSA. The CDR3 DNA follows: TGTGCCAGCAGCTTTATGGTCGGGAGGGCTGGCGGGGAGCTGTTTTTT. Its translation is CASSFMVGRAGGELFF.

CDR3 amino acids: CASSPGAAYQETQYF. As DNA, the CDR3 is TGTGCCAGCAGCCCTGGGGCAGCCTACCAAGAGACCCAGTACTTC. The chain uses TRBV6-1 and TRBJ2-5, with a possible D match to TRBD1 (5 bases). From germline, CDR1 is MNHNS and CDR2 SASEGT. Trimming took 6 bases from V and 0 from J, leaving 14 bases between them. This CDR3 comprises 15 residues.

This clone has just one count. Its ends do not fully match the called genes, so a read error is possible. Other nucleotide sequences in the sample specify the same CDR3. V usage is TRBV27 and J usage is TRBJ1-2, with 9 bases identical to TRBD1. The CDR3 totals 16 residues. Germline lookup yields CDR1 MNHEY and CDR2 SMNVEV (reference sequence). The CDR3: CASSLSTGTGSYGYTF. CDR3 nucleotide sequence: TGTGCCAGCAGTCTATCCACCGGGACAGGGAGTTATGGCTACACCTTC.

The J gene is TRBJ2-3, the V gene TRBV6-6; perhaps TRBD1 as D (6 bases). Germline V gene lookup returns CDR1 MNHNY and CDR2 SVGAGI (reference sequence). The CDR3 loop spans 12 amino acids. Trimming pared 8 bases from V and 5 bases from J, leaving 11 bases between. CDR3 DNA: TGTGCCAGCCAGGACAGTAGAGATACGCAGTATTTT. Translating gives CASQDSRDTQYF.

The table lists this clone with a count of one. The chain uses TRBV5-1 and TRBJ2-1; no clear D gene. The V gene's germline CDR1 is SGHRS and CDR2 YFSETQ. This CDR3 region has 15 residues. The V and J ends lost 2 bases and 8 bases respectively, with 17 bases between them. CDR3 sequence (DNA): TGCGCCAGCAGCTTTTCGGGTTTTAATCCGGATGAGCAGTTCTTC. This gives the protein CASSFSGFNPDEQFF.

This clone was detected only once. The chain joins TRBV10-3 to TRBJ2-1; TRBD2 is a possible D gene (6 bases). Germline values: CDR1 ENHRY, CDR2 SYGVKD. This CDR3 spans 15 amino acids. V lost 4 bases, J lost 4 bases, and 14 bases lay in between. The CDR3 sequence is CAISAEVGGYNEQFF. The CDR3 DNA is TGTGCCATCAGTGCGGAGGTCGGGGGATACAATGAGCAGTTCTTC.

The CDR3 spells CASSHRAGGDYEQYV. The DNA of the CDR3 is TGTGCCAGCAGCCATAGAGCGGGAGGCGACTACGAGCAGTACGTC. This chain joins TRBV16 and TRBJ2-7, with 9 positions matching TRBD2. The CDR3 spans 15 residues. Trimming removed 3 bases from V and 3 bases from J; junction bases left unmatched: 6. Germline loops: CDR1 KGHSY, CDR2 FQNENV.